This T cell receptor (beta chain) was sequenced for a study of blood T cell repertoires in COVID-19. Across the whole study: Sites across the United States, Italy and Spain contributed samples from acute and convalescent COVID-19. The cDNA or gDNA used as material had been derived from T cells, B-cell-depleted T cells, or PBMCs.

Participants spanned ages about 18 to 100 years and resided in about 24 US areas. This CDR3 spans 14 amino acids. V was pared by 7 bases and J by 4 bases, with 16 bases between. CDR1 is SGHTA and CDR2 is FQGNSA in the germline V gene. The data were produced by immunoSEQ multiplex PCR, yet TCRdb's version contains in-frame clones alone and is incomplete. The repertoire holds under 300,000 clones, 82% seen once, with approximately 15% in the top ten. The sequencing sample was made of PBMCs or T cells enriched from blood (not recorded which). The clonotype comes from a man aged 40-55 years who had recovered from COVID-19. V and J are TRBV7-2 and TRBJ1-1, with a possible D match to TRBD1 (6 bases). The CDR3 sequence is CASTLGGGFTEAFF. CDR3 nucleotide sequence: TGTGCCAGCACCCTAGGGGGGGGCTTCACTGAAGCTTTCTTT.